What follows describes a single T cell receptor (beta chain). Its antigen is unknown. Qualities for individual bases were not recorded, and no much larger clone is one base off. Genomic DNA was isolated from the sorted cells so that the TCRbeta CDR3 region could be sequenced. The immunoSEQ Assay was used for sequencing of TCRbeta CDR3 regions. Entries here come from immuneACCESS through TCRdb and include only in-frame sequences with V and J called. Some clones fail to appear in such tables; in the studies checked, an unresolved V gene covers under half of the shortfall, and the cause of the remainder is unknown. In this sample the table shows around 100,000 clones, approximately 90% of which occur a single time. Jointly, the top ten make up about 0.51% of the sample. Relative to germline, V is 0 bases shorter and J is 6 bases shorter, with 9 bases between their ends. Per the germline V gene, SGHDT is the CDR1 and YYEEEE is the CDR2. The CDR3 numbers 13 residues from cysteine through phenylalanine. CDR3 DNA is the only sequence kept; it has 39 bases, read in frame from the first base.

The data are from a study of OX40 agonist ivuxolimab in advanced cancers. For the study in its entirety: Ivuxolimab was an agonistic, fully human IgG2 monoclonal antibody directed against OX40 (CD134), a costimulatory receptor. Among the 52 dose-escalation patients, about 20 had hepatocellular carcinoma, roughly 15 melanoma, 9 renal cell carcinoma and 9 head and neck cancer. Partial responses occurred in three dose-escalation patients: two with cutaneous melanoma and one with hepatocellular carcinoma. The paper describes the monotherapy dose-escalation part (N of about 47 patients) of the phase I trial of ivuxolimab. Prior anti-PD-1, anti-PD-L1 or anti-CTLA-4 therapy was permitted, and checkpoint inhibitors had been received by more than 35% of dose-escalation patients. Peripheral TCRbeta sequencing was intended to test whether TCR sequence diversity was altered and clonal T-cell expansion was caused by ivuxolimab. Intravenous ivuxolimab was administered to patients every 2 weeks at six dose levels: 0.01, 0.1, 0.3, 1.5, 3 and 10 mg/kg. In the dose-escalation cohort, approximately 80% of patients were male, and the mean age was approximately 60 years with a range of about 20 to 80. The full study reports these points: In the 0.1-3.0 mg/kg groups, partial responders were among the patients with the lowest normalized peripheral clonal expansion, particularly in CD8+ T cells. The antigen specificity of the clonally expanded peripheral T cells was not determined. Clonal expansion of both CD4+ and CD8+ blood T cells was observed from baseline to week 6 at doses 0.1 to 3.0 mg/kg. After ivuxolimab, expanded clones were on average more numerous among CD8+ T cells than among CD4+ T cells. Low levels of normalized T-cell clonal expansion were also seen in some patients who did not respond.

The trial excluded patients who had a history of autoimmune disease or were on systemic immunosuppression. Peripheral blood for TCR sequencing was collected from all dose cohorts at baseline, on cycle 4 day 1, and on cycle 7 day 1. Samples were obtained from an open-label, multicenter, first-in-human phase I dose-escalation trial of ivuxolimab. The trial enrolled adults with locally advanced or metastatic head and neck squamous cell, hepatocellular, melanoma or renal cell carcinoma. Before TCR sequencing, CD4+ T cells and CD8+ T cells from peripheral blood were sorted into separate populations. The chain was built from TRBV5-6 and TRBJ2-5, and the D gene may be TRBD2, 5 bases matching. This sequence was found in an adult with an advanced solid tumor such as melanoma, head and neck, liver or kidney cancer. Sequenced material: CD4+ or CD8+ T cells sorted from blood, taken in a trial of the OX40 agonist ivuxolimab. DNA sequence: TGTGCCAGCAGCTTGGAGGACTCTAAGACCCAGTACTTC. Its translation is CASSLEDSKTQYF.